The text below deals with one T cell receptor (beta chain). These data come from a study of blood T cell repertoires in COVID-19. Clones were read by immunoSEQ multiplex PCR, and TCRdb kept only the in-frame ones, dropping some. The repertoire includes about 200,000 clones, about nine tenths of them detected once, and 0.78% sits in the top ten. Germline values: CDR1 MNHEY, CDR2 SVGAGI. The V and J ends lost 5 bases and 12 bases respectively, with 16 bases between them. The CDR3 runs to 12 residues. The rearrangement joins TRBV6-5 to TRBJ1-2, with a possible D match to TRBD1 (5 bases). The specimen sequenced was peripheral blood. The receptor comes from a woman between 65 and 79 years old with acute or convalescent COVID-19. In DNA, the CDR3 is TGTGCCAGCAGTACTTTGACAGCCAGCAACACCTTC. It encodes CASSTLTASNTF.